This T cell receptor beta chain was identified during a study of blood T cell repertoires in COVID-19. On the study more broadly: T cells, B-cell-depleted T cells, or PBMCs supplied cDNA or gDNA.

Original methodology: Amplification from reference gene primers served as the basis for estimated nucleated cell counts. Some clones are missing from TCRdb's copy, which holds only in-frame ones; the method was immunoSEQ multiplex PCR. V, J and clone size are taken as reported in that table, and D and trimming were inferred from the DNA itself. This sample carries 90,000 to 100,000 clones, around 80% of them seen once, and the ten largest clones take 20% to 25%. The CDR3 extends over 13 amino acids. CDR1 is SEHNR and CDR2 is FQNEAQ in the germline V gene (reference sequence). The V end was cut by 2 bases, the J end by 3 bases, with 5 bases between.

The receptor comes from a man in his sixties with acute or convalescent COVID-19. Sequenced: peripheral blood. The chain recombines TRBV7-9 with TRBJ2-1; no clear D. This chain's CDR3 is CASSLLGYNEQFF. CDR3 sequence (DNA): TGTGCCAGCAGCTTACTCGGCTACAATGAGCAGTTCTTC.